Only a few counts were recorded for the clone carrying this T cell receptor beta chain. The J segment lost 7 bases and the V segment lost 8 bases, leaving 12 bases of the junction unmatched. Germline-derived CDR1 and CDR2 are LNHNV and YYDKDF (reference sequence). The CDR3 is 15 amino acids. The data are from a study of blood T cell repertoires in COVID-19. As for the study in general: Spain, Italy and the United States supplied samples that represented acute and convalescent COVID-19. Nucleic acid was either cDNA or gDNA, and it came from T cells, B-cell-depleted T cells, or PBMCs.

As originally analysed: Reference gene primer amplification gave nucleated cell count estimates. This table comes from immunoSEQ multiplex PCR, and its TCRdb copy is limited to in-frame clones, with some not included. D and trimming come from the DNA, and the V and J calls and clone size come from that table. The sample consists of around 200,000 clones, about 87% of them appearing once. The chain carries TRBV15 and TRBJ2-1; 9 bases align to TRBD2. The material sequenced was peripheral blood. The origin of this receptor is a man in his fifties or sixties who had recovered from COVID-19. This chain's CDR3 is CATGGGLAGMNEQFF. CDR3 bases: TGTGCCACCGGGGGGGGGCTAGCGGGAATGAATGAGCAGTTCTTC.